This TCR beta chain was retrieved from a study of blood T cells in healthy people across ages. The J segment lost 6 bases and the V segment lost 6 bases, leaving 7 bases of the junction unmatched. The germline V gene has CDR1 MNHEY and CDR2 SVGAGI. The length of the CDR3 is 15 residues. This clonotype was picked up a small number of times. The individuals who served as donors were healthy Caucasians living in Russia, aged roughly 6 to 90. Staff drew roughly 10 milliliters of peripheral blood from each donor. Alongside a J-beta primer mix, a sample-barcoded 5' primer served in a second PCR lasting roughly 7 to 11 cycles. MiXCR was run by TCRdb on the 5' RACE reads, yielding one entry per CDR3 protein. The sample records 1.5 million to 2 million distinct CDR3 sequences, roughly 30% being singletons.

Sequenced input: blood. This sequence was found in a woman aged 30 to 39 in good health. The V call is TRBV6-5, the J call TRBJ2-1; 11 bases match TRBD2. In nucleotides, the CDR3 is TGTGCCAGCAGCGTTTTTAGCGGGAGGGCCAATGAGCAGTTCTTC. It specifies CASSVFSGRANEQFF.